Given below is one TCR beta chain in context. Its antigen remains unknown. Over chemoradiotherapy, repertoires were sampled more than once. This sample stems from a study of chemoradiotherapy in HPV16-positive cancers. Data came from immunoSEQ multiplex PCR; TCRdb stores just in-frame clones and leaves some out. The table includes approximately 12,000 clones, approximately 93% detected once. Germline V CDR1 and CDR2: SGHNT, YENEEA. V was shortened by 3 bases and J by 5 bases, with 11 bases between the two germline ends. The CDR3 totals 14 residues. Overall study results and limits: Candidate HPV-specific clones and E7-related TCR motifs grew in tumor during treatment. HPV-specific T cells were functionally defined from only two HPV16-positive patients. For HPV16-positive patients, expanding HPV-responsive T cells associated with longer recurrence-free survival.

This TCR derives from a human donor with HPV-associated anogenital cancer. The sequenced sample was blood, obtained from a patient who underwent chemoradiotherapy. V usage is TRBV11-3 and J usage is TRBJ2-1; possible D gene TRBD2, 6 bases. The CDR3: CASSLGLANNEQFF. DNA for the CDR3: TGTGCCAGCAGCTTGGGACTGGCCAACAATGAGCAGTTCTTC.